This T cell receptor (beta chain) was recovered during a study of T cells in Graves' hyperthyroidism and ophthalmopathy. Study-wide context: Peripheral blood draws took place at initial diagnosis, ahead of any treatment.

Hyperthyroidism had been newly diagnosed in patients aged 18 to 65, and its duration was under 2 months. The source of the PBMCs was less than 12 ml of fresh peripheral blood. Regarding the study as a whole: Most thyroid-expanded clonotypes above 0.001 were also found in blood.

The CDR3 totals 15 residues. V lost 2 bases to trimming and J lost 5 bases; unmatched junction nucleotides: 6. CDR1 and CDR2 (germline): MGHRA, YSYEKL. RNA transcripts gave rise to amplified TCR beta CDR3 regions. The primer set for the first-round RT-PCR of the TCR CDR3 was HTBI. MiXCR, run by TCRdb on the multiplex PCR reads, gives a single entry per CDR3 protein. The top ten hold approximately 30% of the sample, which has a few hundred thousand distinct CDR3 sequences, more than 12% seen once. For this clonotype: Its target is unknown. The conserved phenylalanine or tryptophan normally closing the CDR3 is absent here, so this likely arose from a read error.

The chain recombines TRBV4-1 with TRBJ2-1, with 7 bases that match TRBD2. The sample was blood. The sequence was collected from a woman between 25 and 40 years old with Graves' hyperthyroidism. CDR3 bases: TGCGCCAGCAGCCAAAAGGGAGGGAGGGACAATGAGCAGTTCTCC. Protein: CASSQKGGRDNEQFS.